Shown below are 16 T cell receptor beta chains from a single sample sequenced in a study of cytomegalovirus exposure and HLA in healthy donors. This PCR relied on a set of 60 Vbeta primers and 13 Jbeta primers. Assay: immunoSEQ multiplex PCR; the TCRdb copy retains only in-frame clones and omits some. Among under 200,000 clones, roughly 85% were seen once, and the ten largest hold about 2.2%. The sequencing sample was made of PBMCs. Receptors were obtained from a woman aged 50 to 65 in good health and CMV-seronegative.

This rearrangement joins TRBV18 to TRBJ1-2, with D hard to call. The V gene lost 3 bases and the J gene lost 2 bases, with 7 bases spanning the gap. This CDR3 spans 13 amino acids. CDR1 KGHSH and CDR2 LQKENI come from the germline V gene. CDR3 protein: CASSPTKNYGYTF. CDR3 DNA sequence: TGTGCCAGCTCACCTACTAAAAACTATGGCTACACCTTC.

CDR3 in DNA: TGTGCCAGCAGCCATTTCACAGGAGACTCCTACGAGCAGTACTTC. Protein sequence: CASSHFTGDSYEQYF. This rearrangement joins TRBV7-9 to TRBJ2-7; D perhaps matches TRBD1 (5 bases). This CDR3 is 15 amino acids long. Between the trimmed V and J ends, which lost 5 bases and 0 bases, there was a span of 14 bases. Germline loops: CDR1 SEHNR, CDR2 FQNEAQ (reference sequence).

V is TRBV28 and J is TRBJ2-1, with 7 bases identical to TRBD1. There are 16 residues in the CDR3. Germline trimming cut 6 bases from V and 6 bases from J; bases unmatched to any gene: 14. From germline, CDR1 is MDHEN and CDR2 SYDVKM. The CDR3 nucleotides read TGTGCCAGCAGCTTAGGGCCGGGACAGAGCGGCAATGAGCAGTTCTTC. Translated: CASSLGPGQSGNEQFF.

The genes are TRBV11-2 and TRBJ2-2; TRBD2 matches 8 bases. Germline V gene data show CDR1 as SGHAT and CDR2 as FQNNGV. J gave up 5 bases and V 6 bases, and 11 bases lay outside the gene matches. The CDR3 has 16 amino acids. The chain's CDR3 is CASSLSGTRKTGELFF. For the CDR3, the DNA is TGTGCCAGCAGTCTATCCGGGACTAGGAAGACCGGGGAGCTGTTTTTT.

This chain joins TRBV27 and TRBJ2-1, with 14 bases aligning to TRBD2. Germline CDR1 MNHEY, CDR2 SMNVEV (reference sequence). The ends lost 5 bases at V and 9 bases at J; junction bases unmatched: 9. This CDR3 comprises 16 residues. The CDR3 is CASSAWGLAGEGEQFF. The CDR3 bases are TGTGCCAGCAGTGCCTGGGGACTAGCGGGAGAGGGTGAGCAGTTCTTC.

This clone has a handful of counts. CDR3 in amino acids: CASSEGGGYTF. CDR3 nucleotide sequence: TGTGCCAGCAGTGAAGGGGGCGGCTACACCTTC. The chain links TRBV2 to TRBJ1-2; tentatively, D is TRBD1 (5 bases). This CDR3 is built from 11 residues. CDR1 is SNHLY, CDR2 FYNNEI, per germline. V was shortened by 1 base and J by 8 bases, with 5 bases between the two germline ends.

CDR3 loop: CASRVAGARNEQFF. The CDR3 bases are TGTGCCAGCAGGGTAGCGGGAGCTCGGAATGAGCAGTTCTTC. The chain joins TRBV6-1 to TRBJ2-1; the match to TRBD2 covers 9 bases. Trimming cost V 6 bases and J 7 bases; bases outside gene matches: 7. The CDR3 sequence is 14 residues long. From germline, CDR1 is MNHNS and CDR2 SASEGT.

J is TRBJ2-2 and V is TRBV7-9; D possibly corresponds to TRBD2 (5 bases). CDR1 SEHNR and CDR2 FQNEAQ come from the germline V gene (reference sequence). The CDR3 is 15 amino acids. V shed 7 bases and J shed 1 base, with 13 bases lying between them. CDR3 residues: CASTHRTGNTGELFF. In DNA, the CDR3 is TGTGCCAGCACCCATCGGACTGGGAACACCGGGGAGCTGTTTTTT.

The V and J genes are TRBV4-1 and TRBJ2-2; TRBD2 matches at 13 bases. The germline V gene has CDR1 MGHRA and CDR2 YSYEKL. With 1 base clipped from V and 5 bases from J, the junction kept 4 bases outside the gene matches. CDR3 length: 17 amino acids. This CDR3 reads CASSQGLAGGKTGELFF. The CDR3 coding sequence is TGCGCCAGCAGCCAAGGACTAGCGGGAGGTAAAACCGGGGAGCTGTTTTTT.

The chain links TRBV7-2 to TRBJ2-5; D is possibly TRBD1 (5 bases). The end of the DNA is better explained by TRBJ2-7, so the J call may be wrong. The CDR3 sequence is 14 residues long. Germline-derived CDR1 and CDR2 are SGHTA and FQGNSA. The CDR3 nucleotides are TGTGCCAGCAGCATCGGAGCAGGGCCCTACGAGCAGTACTTC. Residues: CASSIGAGPYEQYF.

The CDR3 loop reads CASTERSYTGELFF. CDR3 nucleotides: TGTGCCAGTACCGAGAGGTCGTACACCGGGGAGCTGTTTTTT. The V call is TRBV19, the J call TRBJ2-2, with D uncertain. Trimming cost V 7 bases and J 3 bases, with 12 bases left between them. Germline CDR1 is LNHDA and CDR2 is SQIVND (reference sequence). This CDR3 is built from 14 residues.

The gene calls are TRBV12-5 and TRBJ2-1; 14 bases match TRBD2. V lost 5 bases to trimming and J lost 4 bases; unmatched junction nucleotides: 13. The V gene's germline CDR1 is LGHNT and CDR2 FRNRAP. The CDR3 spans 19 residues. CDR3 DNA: TGTGCTAGTGGTCCCCCCCGGGGGACTAGCGGGGGTGGATACAATGAGCAGTTCTTC. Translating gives CASGPPRGTSGGGYNEQFF.

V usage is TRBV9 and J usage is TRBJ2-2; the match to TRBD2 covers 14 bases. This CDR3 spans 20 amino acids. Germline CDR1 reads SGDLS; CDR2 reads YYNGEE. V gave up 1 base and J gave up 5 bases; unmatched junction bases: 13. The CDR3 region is CASSVLPAGLAGDGTGELFF. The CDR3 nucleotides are TGTGCCAGCAGCGTACTCCCAGCGGGACTAGCGGGAGATGGTACCGGGGAGCTGTTTTTT. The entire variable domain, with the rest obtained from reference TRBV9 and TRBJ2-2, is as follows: DSGVTQTPKHLITATGQRVTLRCSPRSGDLSVYWYQQSLDQGLQFLIQYYNGEERAKGNILERFSAQQFPDLHSELNLSSLELGDSALYFCASSVLPAGLAGDGTGELFFGEGSRLTVL.

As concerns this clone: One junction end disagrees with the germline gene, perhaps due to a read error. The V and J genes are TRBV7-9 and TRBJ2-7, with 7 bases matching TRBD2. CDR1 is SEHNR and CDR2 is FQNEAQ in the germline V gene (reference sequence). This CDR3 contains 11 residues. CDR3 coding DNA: TGTTCCAGCAGCCAAAGCGGGGTGCAGTACTTC. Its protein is CSSSQSGVQYF.

CDR3 sequence reads: CASSPHSGANEQFF. Here the CDR3 DNA reads TGTGCCAGCAGCCCACATAGCGGGGCCAATGAGCAGTTCTTC. The V gene is TRBV11-2, the J gene TRBJ2-1, with TRBD2 identical over 8 bases. Losses at the gene ends were 5 bases for V and 6 bases for J; bases not matched to a gene: 6. Germline CDR1 reads SGHAT; CDR2 reads FQNNGV. This CDR3 comprises 14 residues.

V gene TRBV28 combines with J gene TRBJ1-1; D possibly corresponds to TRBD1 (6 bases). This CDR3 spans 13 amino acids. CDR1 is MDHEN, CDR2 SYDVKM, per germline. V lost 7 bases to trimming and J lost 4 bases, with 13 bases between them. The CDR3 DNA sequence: TGTGCCAGCACTCCGGGACACTCCACTGAAGCTTTCTTT. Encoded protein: CASTPGHSTEAFF.